Listed here are 18 T cell receptor beta chains from one sample, sequenced in a study of vaccination effects on CD4 cells after COVID-19. Produced via immunoSEQ multiplex PCR; TCRdb's table is partial and in-frame only. The sample has roughly 30,000 clones; 75% to 85% are singletons. ViraFEST expansion of antigen-specific CD4+ T cells with viral peptide pools preceded sequencing. The culture ran for approximately 10 days, and then CD4+ T cells were isolated. No vaccinee had earlier SARS-CoV-2 infection, and nucleocapsid antibodies were negative. No antigen is known for these receptors. The sample here was CD4+ T cells from PBMCs cultured with SARS-CoV-2 spike peptides, taken before COVID-19 vaccination. These receptors came from a human donor who received a COVID-19 vaccine.

This chain links TRBV28 with TRBJ1-5; TRBD1 aligns across 7 bases. The ends lost 3 bases at V and 4 bases at J; junction bases unmatched: 3. The CDR3 is made up of 14 amino acids. CDR1 and CDR2 (germline): MDHEN, SYDVKM. CDR3 sequence reads: CASSFGRGNQPQHF. In DNA, the CDR3 is TGTGCCAGCAGTTTTGGCAGGGGGAATCAGCCCCAGCATTTT.

The chain is built from TRBV15 and TRBJ2-4, with no clear D. The CDR3 has 17 amino acids. The germline gives CDR1 LNHNV, CDR2 YYDKDF (reference sequence). Trimming shortened V by 1 base and J by 2 bases, and 15 bases separated the two germline ends. DNA of the CDR3: TGTGCCACCAGCAGAGTTAGTCAGCTAGACCCCAAAAACATTCAGTACTTC. Residues: CATSRVSQLDPKNIQYF.

This chain uses TRBV18 with TRBJ2-2; 8 positions match TRBD1. Germline lookup yields CDR1 KGHSH and CDR2 LQKENI. The ends lost 3 bases at V and 6 bases at J; junction bases unmatched: 9. The CDR3 length is 16 residues. CDR3: CASSPRARGQAGELFF. The CDR3 region has the DNA TGTGCCAGCTCACCCCGAGCCAGGGGGCAAGCCGGGGAGCTGTTTTTT.

The V and J genes are TRBV28 and TRBJ2-7; TRBD2 agrees at 8 bases. Germline CDR1 is MDHEN and CDR2 is SYDVKM. The CDR3 spans 17 residues. J gave up 0 bases and V 4 bases, and 11 bases lay outside the gene matches. CDR3 amino acids: CASSSGGGHLSSYEQYF. CDR3 coding DNA: TGTGCCAGCAGTTCCGGGGGGGGACACCTGAGCTCCTACGAGCAGTACTTC.

The rearrangement uses TRBV24-1 and TRBJ2-3; 8 bases match TRBD1. J lost 1 base, V lost 6 bases, and 8 bases had no gene match. The CDR3 contains 16 residues. Looked up from germline, CDR1 is KGHDR and CDR2 is SFDVKD. The CDR3 DNA sequence: TGTGCCACCAGTTCAGGGGGCAAGGAGGGCACAGATACGCAGTATTTT. It specifies CATSSGGKEGTDTQYF.

This clone has more than one count but fewer than ten. The chain couples TRBV5-1 to TRBJ2-7; D possibly matches TRBD1 or TRBD2 (5 bases each). The V gene lost 2 bases and the J gene lost 2 bases, with 8 bases spanning the gap. The CDR3 is made up of 13 amino acids. Germline V gene sequence: CDR1 SGHRS, CDR2 YFSETQ. In DNA, the CDR3 is TGCGCCAGCAGCTTTGGGGGAACCTACGAGCAGTACTTC. Its protein is CASSFGGTYEQYF.

The chain uses TRBV11-3 and TRBJ2-1; TRBD1 might be the D (5 bases). Looked up from germline, CDR1 is SGHNT and CDR2 is YENEEA. V was cut by 1 base and J by 0 bases, with 7 bases left in between. The CDR3 spans 15 residues. Here the CDR3 reads CASSLGGSSYNEQFF. The CDR3 DNA reads as TGTGCCAGCAGCTTAGGGGGCAGCTCCTACAATGAGCAGTTCTTC.

This sequence joins TRBV6-5 and TRBJ2-7; perhaps TRBD1 as D (6 bases). V was clipped by 2 bases and J by 9 bases, with 20 bases between them. CDR3 length equals 15 residues. Germline CDR1 is MNHEY and CDR2 is SVGAGI. CDR3 DNA: TGTGCCAGCAGTTACGGACAGCCTGGAGTTTATGGGCAGTACTTC. Amino acids: CASSYGQPGVYGQYF.

This chain links TRBV30 with TRBJ1-1; D uncertain. Germline V lookup: CDR1 GTSNPN, CDR2 SVGIG (reference sequence). Trimming removed 4 bases at V and 4 bases at J, with 10 bases between. The CDR3 has 12 residues. CDR3 sequence (DNA): TGTGCCTGGAACGAGGTGGGCACTGAAGCTTTCTTT. Translation: CAWNEVGTEAFF.

This rearrangement joins TRBV24-1 to TRBJ2-1, with D uncertain. V lost 12 bases and J lost 3, with 8 bases in between. Per the germline V gene, CDR1 is KGHDR and CDR2 is SFDVKD. CDR3 length: 11 residues. The CDR3 DNA follows: TGTGCCGCCTTGGGCTACAATGAGCAGTTCTTC. It is translated as CAALGYNEQFF.

The rearrangement joins TRBV7-6 to TRBJ2-1; 7 bases fit TRBD2. The germline V gene has CDR1 SGHVS and CDR2 FNYEAQ. This CDR3 region has 19 residues. V gave up 3 bases and J gave up 2 bases; unmatched junction bases: 16. CDR3: CASSFSLASGHLTYNEQFF. CDR3 sequence (DNA): TGTGCCAGCAGCTTCTCCTTGGCTAGCGGCCATTTGACCTACAATGAGCAGTTCTTC.

The CDR3: CASSPSLGVYTF. DNA of the CDR3: TGTGCCAGCAGCCCGAGTTTGGGGGTATACACCTTC. This chain links TRBV7-2 with TRBJ1-2; D possibly corresponds to TRBD1 (5 bases). Trimming pared 5 bases from V and 11 bases from J, leaving 15 bases between. This CDR3 has 12 amino acids. Germline loops: CDR1 SGHTA, CDR2 FQGNSA.

This chain connects TRBV5-1 to TRBJ1-6; D possibly corresponds to TRBD1 (6 bases). This CDR3 is 13 amino acids long. From germline, CDR1 is SGHRS and CDR2 YFSETQ. The V end lost 4 bases, the J end lost 9 bases, and 11 bases lay between the germline ends. DNA for the CDR3: TGCGCCAGCAGCCGGGAGGGGGGTTCACCCCTCCACTTT. Translating gives CASSREGGSPLHF. Filled out from reference TRBV5-1 and TRBJ1-6, the complete variable domain reads KAGVTQTPRYLIKTRGQQVTLSCSPISGHRSVSWYQQTPGQGLQFLFEYFSETQRNKGNFPGRFSGRQFSNSRSEMNVSTLELGDSALYLCASSREGGSPLHFGNGTRLTVT.

J is TRBJ2-5 and V is TRBV3-1 (or the pseudogene TRBV3-2); unclear D gene. Germline V gives CDR1 LGHDT, CDR2 YNNKEL (reference sequence). The CDR3 is 13 residues long. Trimming removed 0 bases from V and 5 bases from J, with 7 bases in between. The CDR3 protein is CASSQDGRETQYF. DNA of the CDR3: TGTGCCAGCAGCCAAGATGGGCGGGAGACCCAGTACTTC.

CDR3 sequence: CASSPLLGATGNTIYF. DNA of the CDR3: TGTGCCAGCAGCCCTTTGTTGGGGGCAACTGGAAACACCATATATTTT. The V call is TRBV2, the J call TRBJ1-3, with TRBD1 as a possible D gene (6 bases). The CDR3 consists of 16 residues. Germline V gives CDR1 SNHLY, CDR2 FYNNEI. Trimming removed 6 bases at V and 2 bases at J, with 17 bases between.

The chain combines TRBV27 with TRBJ1-2; tentatively, D is TRBD1 (6 bases). There are 16 residues in the CDR3. Per germline, CDR1 MNHEY and CDR2 SMNVEV (reference sequence). Trimming pared 3 bases from V and 3 bases from J, leaving 17 bases between. This CDR3 is CASSFGEGGRYYGYTF. As DNA, the CDR3 is TGTGCCAGCAGTTTCGGTGAGGGGGGGCGCTACTATGGCTACACCTTC.

This clone was observed a few times. The gene calls are TRBV3-1 (or the pseudogene TRBV3-2) and TRBJ1-1, with D uncertain. This CDR3 has 15 residues. Germline CDR1 LGHDT, CDR2 YNNKEL (reference sequence). V lost 1 base to trimming and J lost 0 bases, with 9 bases between them. The CDR3: CASSQGYILNTEAFF. As DNA, the CDR3 is TGTGCCAGCAGCCAAGGCTACATCCTGAACACTGAAGCTTTCTTT.

J is TRBJ1-5 and V is TRBV18; 7 nucleotides line up with TRBD1. The CDR3 has 15 residues. Trimming cost V 4 bases and J 4 bases; bases outside gene matches: 7. Looked up from germline, CDR1 is KGHSH and CDR2 is LQKENI. CDR3 residues: CASSRIQGGNQPQHF. The CDR3 DNA reads as TGTGCCAGCTCACGGATTCAGGGGGGGAATCAGCCCCAGCATTTT.